These 29 T cell receptor beta chains were all obtained from the same sample, sequenced in a study of T cell responses to AZD1222 COVID-19 vaccine. TCRdb keeps only in-frame clones here, not all; method: immunoSEQ multiplex PCR. The sample lists about 110,000 clones; about 85% were seen once. The specimen comprised peripheral blood, sampled on day 0 of AZD1222 vaccination. The receptors were sampled from an adult in good health.

This chain joins TRBV12-3 or TRBV12-4 and TRBJ1-1; D call uncertain. The V end was cut by 7 bases, the J end by 5 bases, with 14 bases between. The CDR3 covers 13 residues. The CDR3 sequence: CASMSDLITEAFF. Here the CDR3 DNA reads TGTGCCAGCATGTCTGATTTAATAACTGAAGCTTTCTTT.

The J gene is TRBJ1-5, the V gene TRBV25-1, with D perhaps matching TRBD1 (5 bases). With 8 bases removed from V and 7 bases from J, the gap between germline ends came to 12 bases. The CDR3 is 12 amino acids. Per germline, CDR1 MGHDK and CDR2 SYGVNS. CDR3 nucleotides: TGTGCCAGCTCGACAGAACGACAGCCCCAGCATTTT. Translating it yields CASSTERQPQHF. Supplemented by reference TRBV25-1 and TRBJ1-5, the full variable domain reads EADIYQTPRYLVIGTGKKITLECSQTMGHDKMYWYQQDPGMELHLIHYSYGVNSTEKGDLSSESTVSRIRTEHFPLTLESARPSHTSQYLCASSTERQPQHFGDGTRLSIL.

The J gene is TRBJ2-2, the V gene TRBV6-5; 7 nucleotides align to TRBD1. Trimming removed 4 bases from V and 7 bases from J; junction bases left unmatched: 9. This CDR3 is built from 15 residues. Germline V gives CDR1 MNHEY, CDR2 SVGAGI. CDR3 sequence: CASSSQTGSLGELFF. CDR3 in DNA: TGTGCCAGCAGTTCTCAGACAGGGTCTCTCGGGGAGCTGTTTTTT.

This clone was observed a single time. The chain links TRBV5-1 to TRBJ2-5; the D gene is possibly TRBD1 (5 bases). The CDR3 is 14 residues long. Germline V lookup: CDR1 SGHRS, CDR2 YFSETQ. With 3 bases removed from V and 1 base from J, the gap between germline ends came to 10 bases. The CDR3 bases are TGCGCCAGCAGCTCCTACAGGAGCCAAGAGACCCAGTACTTC. Protein product: CASSSYRSQETQYF.

The chain recombines TRBV9 with TRBJ1-1, with 9 positions matching TRBD1. Germline values: CDR1 SGDLS, CDR2 YYNGEE. The CDR3 spans 13 residues. Trimming took 4 bases from V and 4 from J; bases not matched to a gene: 2. Here the CDR3 reads CASSRTGVTEAFF. The DNA of the CDR3 is TGTGCCAGCAGCCGGACAGGGGTCACTGAAGCTTTCTTT.

The V call is TRBV30, the J call TRBJ2-3; 10 nucleotides match TRBD1. V lost 4 bases to trimming and J lost 0 bases; unmatched junction nucleotides: 4. This CDR3 is 15 amino acids long. Germline V gene sequence: CDR1 GTSNPN, CDR2 SVGIG (reference sequence). The CDR3 spells CAWNRDRGSTDTQYF. The CDR3 DNA reads TGTGCCTGGAATCGGGACAGGGGAAGCACAGATACGCAGTATTTT.

The V call is TRBV10-3, the J call TRBJ1-1, with D uncertain. The CDR3 contains 11 residues. CDR1 ENHRY and CDR2 SYGVKD come from the germline V gene. The V end lost 4 bases, the J end lost 5 bases, and 5 bases lay between the germline ends. CDR3 nucleotides: TGTGCCATCAGTGGGCAGACTGAAGCTTTCTTT. Translated, it gives CAISGQTEAFF.

The V gene is TRBV4-3, the J gene TRBJ1-2, with D possibly being TRBD1 (6 bases). CDR3 length: 15 residues. V dropped 0 bases and J dropped 4 bases, with 12 bases sitting between them. Germline V gives CDR1 LGHNA, CDR2 YSLEER. As DNA, the CDR3 is TGCGCCAGCAGCCAAGACAGGGGCTCTTTCTATGGCTACACCTTC. Translating gives CASSQDRGSFYGYTF.

This clone was counted a few times. V usage is TRBV6-2 or TRBV6-3 and J usage is TRBJ1-1; D might be TRBD1 (6 bases). Germline assignment: CDR1 MNHEY and CDR2 SVGEGT. With 2 bases removed from V and 0 bases from J, the gap between germline ends came to 22 bases. The CDR3 has 19 residues. The CDR3 here is CASSYTTQGVKGVNTEAFF. For the CDR3, the DNA is TGTGCCAGCAGTTACACAACACAGGGAGTCAAGGGAGTGAACACTGAAGCTTTCTTT.

This clone was observed a few times. The chain couples TRBV15 to TRBJ1-5; D uncertain. This CDR3 is 13 amino acids long. V shed 3 bases and J shed 2 bases, with 5 bases lying between them. The germline V gene encodes CDR1 LNHNV and CDR2 YYDKDF (reference sequence). DNA for the CDR3: TGTGCCACCAGCAGCTACCGCAATCAGCCCCAGCATTTT. The encoded protein is CATSSYRNQPQHF.

The V gene is TRBV7-2, the J gene TRBJ1-2; 9 bases map to TRBD1. Trimming took 10 bases from V and 8 from J; bases not matched to a gene: 11. This CDR3 contains 13 residues. Germline V gene lookup returns CDR1 SGHTA and CDR2 FQGNSA. The CDR3 reads CANQQGAAWGYTF. The CDR3 region has the DNA TGTGCCAACCAACAGGGGGCAGCTTGGGGCTACACCTTC.

Here the CDR3 DNA reads TGCGCCAGCAGTGAGTCGAAGGCCCTCTACGAGCAGTACTTC. Its translation is CASSESKALYEQYF. The chain employs TRBV10-1 and TRBJ2-7; no firm D call. The CDR3 spans 14 residues. CDR1 and CDR2 from the germline V gene are WNHNN and SYGVQD (reference sequence). Trimming took off 0 bases at V and 3 bases at J, with 9 bases between the two ends.

The rearrangement links TRBV6-6 to TRBJ2-7, with D hard to call. Per germline, CDR1 MNHNY and CDR2 SVGAGI (reference sequence). The germline V and J ends were trimmed by 3 bases and 0 bases, with 6 bases remaining between them. The CDR3 has 13 amino acids. The CDR3 region is CASSYESSYEQYF. CDR3 DNA sequence: TGTGCCAGCAGTTATGAGAGCTCCTACGAGCAGTACTTC.

Points on this clone: A much larger clone lies one base from this, so it may be a read error. The chain joins TRBV7-2 to TRBJ2-3; no definite D call. The ends were cut back, 7 bases at V and 2 bases at J, with 4 bases in the middle. The CDR3 length is 11 residues. Germline V gives CDR1 SGHTA, CDR2 FQGNSA. The CDR3 DNA is TGTGCCAGCACCTACACAGATACGCAGTATTTT. It translates to CASTYTDTQYF.

V gene TRBV9 combines with J gene TRBJ2-7; 7 bases match TRBD2. Unmatched junction bases numbered 4, after V lost 5 bases and J lost 5 bases. CDR3 length equals 12 residues. Germline CDR1 is SGDLS and CDR2 is YYNGEE. CDR3 sequence (DNA): TGTGCCAGCAGTTTCAGCGGGGACGAGCAGTACTTC. It encodes CASSFSGDEQYF.

The CDR3 sequence: CSVEGTRGQGWNEQFF. CDR3 bases: TGCAGCGTTGAAGGCACCCGTGGGCAGGGGTGGAATGAGCAGTTCTTC. The chain combines TRBV29-1 with TRBJ2-1; TRBD1 might be the D (6 bases). V was pared by 1 base and J by 7 bases, with 20 bases between. The CDR3 loop spans 16 amino acids. From germline, CDR1 is SQVTM and CDR2 ANQGSEA.

This chain joins TRBV4-1 and TRBJ2-1; the D is unclear. V dropped 1 base and J dropped 6 bases, with 10 bases sitting between them. CDR3 size: 14 residues. Germline values: CDR1 MGHRA, CDR2 YSYEKL. The CDR3 spells CASSQGPLRNEQFF. In DNA form, the CDR3 reads TGCGCCAGCAGCCAAGGGCCCCTGCGCAATGAGCAGTTCTTC.

The chain joins TRBV7-2 to TRBJ2-3, with D perhaps TRBD1 or TRBD2 (6 bases each). V was shortened by 5 bases and J by 5 bases, with 20 bases between the two germline ends. Germline V gene lookup returns CDR1 SGHTA and CDR2 FQGNSA. This CDR3 comprises 16 residues. CDR3 bases: TGTGCCAGCAGCCCCCCTGGTGGGGGGCGGGGAGATACGCAGTATTTT. It specifies CASSPPGGGRGDTQYF.

V gene TRBV4-2 combines with J gene TRBJ2-3; 10 nucleotides match TRBD2. The germline V gene has CDR1 LGHNA and CDR2 YNFKEQ. V shed 1 base and J 6 bases; nucleotides not matched to a gene: 4. This CDR3 is built from 15 residues. CDR3 sequence (DNA): TGTGCCAGCAGCCAAGGAGCGGGAGGGCCGGATACGCAGTATTTT. The encoded protein is CASSQGAGGPDTQYF.

CDR3 coding DNA: TGTGCCAGCAGTAAGCGGACAGGGAGGAACACTGAAGCTTTCTTT. This encodes CASSKRTGRNTEAFF. V usage is TRBV6-5 and J usage is TRBJ1-1, with 8 positions matching TRBD1. The germline V gene encodes CDR1 MNHEY and CDR2 SVGAGI. The length of the CDR3 is 15 residues. Trimming cost V 5 bases and J 1 base; bases outside gene matches: 6.

This clone came up once. The chain is built from TRBV4-3 and TRBJ2-5; D gene unclear. Per the germline V gene, CDR1 is LGHNA and CDR2 is YSLEER. The CDR3 extends over 15 amino acids. V was pared by 1 base and J by 3 bases, with 12 bases between. CDR3 sequence (DNA): TGCGCCAGCAGCCAAGCCCTCAGGACCGAAGAGACCCAGTACTTC. Its translation is CASSQALRTEETQYF.

V usage is TRBV7-2 and J usage is TRBJ1-1, with a weak D call TRBD1 (5 bases). Looked up from germline, CDR1 is SGHTA and CDR2 is FQGNSA. Trimming shortened V by 8 bases and J by 2 bases, and 18 bases separated the two germline ends. The CDR3 sequence is 15 residues long. CDR3 DNA: TGTGCCAGCCGTCCCGGGGGTTCGAGAAACACTGAAGCTTTCTTT. It codes for CASRPGGSRNTEAFF.

The chain uses TRBV27 and TRBJ2-7; D uncertain. Trimming took off 2 bases at V and 3 bases at J, with 11 bases between the two ends. This CDR3 comprises 14 residues. The V gene's germline CDR1 is MNHEY and CDR2 SMNVEV (reference sequence). The CDR3 sequence: CASSLAKWSYEQYF. The CDR3 DNA reads TGTGCCAGCAGTTTAGCTAAGTGGAGCTACGAGCAGTACTTC.

This chain connects TRBV7-8 to TRBJ1-5; D call uncertain. The V end was cut by 7 bases, the J end by 1 base, with 11 bases between. Germline CDR1 SGHVS, CDR2 FQNEAQ. The CDR3 covers 14 residues. The DNA for the CDR3 is TGTGCCAGCATACCGGACGGAAGCAATCAGCCCCAGCATTTT. Protein: CASIPDGSNQPQHF.

There are a few counts of this clone. The chain employs TRBV6-6 and TRBJ1-5; tentatively, D is TRBD1 (6 bases). Trimming removed 6 bases at V and 7 bases at J, with 16 bases between. The CDR3 contains 14 residues. Germline values: CDR1 MNHNY, CDR2 SVGAGI (reference sequence). CDR3: CASSPGGAGQPQHF. CDR3 nucleotides: TGTGCCAGCAGCCCCGGGGGGGCAGGGCAGCCCCAGCATTTT.

The V gene is TRBV5-4, the J gene TRBJ2-6; D is unresolved. The germline gives CDR1 SGHNT, CDR2 YYREEE (reference sequence). Trimming removed 6 bases at V and 1 base at J, with 23 bases between. The CDR3 is 19 amino acids. The CDR3 loop is CASKARFSGTLSGANVLTF. The CDR3 bases are TGTGCCAGCAAGGCCCGGTTCTCAGGAACCCTTTCTGGGGCCAACGTCCTGACTTTC.

The genes are TRBV29-1 and TRBJ1-2; a possible D gene is TRBD1 (5 bases). The ends were cut back, 4 bases at V and 6 bases at J, with 21 bases in the middle. This CDR3 has 15 amino acids. Germline-derived CDR1 and CDR2 are SQVTM and ANQGSEA. This CDR3 is CSVGGTPKAGDGYTF. The DNA of the CDR3 is TGCAGCGTTGGAGGGACCCCAAAGGCCGGGGATGGCTACACCTTC.

The V and J genes are TRBV5-6 and TRBJ1-6; tentatively, D is TRBD1 (5 bases). The germline gives CDR1 SGHDT, CDR2 YYEEEE. This CDR3 has 17 residues. Trimming left V 4 bases short and J 3 bases short, with 17 bases between. For the CDR3, the DNA is TGTGCCAGCAGCCTCAGTGGCCCGGGACTCTATAATTCACCCCTCCACTTT. Translating gives CASSLSGPGLYNSPLHF.

This chain links TRBV6-5 with TRBJ2-2, with TRBD1 matching 8 bases. The CDR3 runs to 13 residues. With 8 bases clipped from V and 5 bases from J, the junction kept 4 bases outside the gene matches. From germline, CDR1 is MNHEY and CDR2 SVGAGI. The CDR3 DNA follows: TGTGCCAGCGACAGGGGTTGGACCGGGGAGCTGTTTTTT. Protein sequence: CASDRGWTGELFF.